Given below is one T cell receptor (beta chain) in context. Germline V gives CDR1 LNHDA, CDR2 SQIVND (reference sequence). Trimming stripped 10 bases from V and 7 bases from J, with 19 bases between. The CDR3 is made up of 13 amino acids. In the source study's methods: Counts of nucleated cells, estimated from reference gene primer amplification, were obtained. Clones were sequenced by immunoSEQ multiplex PCR, and TCRdb holds only the in-frame ones, with some missing. For V, J and clone size, that table is used; D and trimming come from the DNA. The data show about 490,000 clones, approximately 85% seen once. This specimen comes from a study of blood T cell repertoires in COVID-19. Across the whole study: COVID-19 samples from acute and convalescent phases originated in the United States, Italy and Spain. T cells, B-cell-depleted T cells, or PBMCs supplied cDNA or gDNA.

Sequenced input: peripheral blood. The TCR sequence derives from a human donor in a cohort sampled during active COVID-19. The chain is built from TRBV19 and TRBJ2-5; D is possibly TRBD2 (6 bases). The chain's CDR3 is CATGTSRSGTQYF. The CDR3, as DNA: TGTGCCACAGGGACTTCAAGGTCTGGGACCCAGTACTTC.